This T cell receptor beta chain was sequenced during a study of blood T cell repertoires in COVID-19. Study information: The study drew acute and convalescent COVID-19 samples from the United States, Italy and Spain.

Produced via immunoSEQ multiplex PCR; TCRdb's table is partial and in-frame only. The sample records 250,000 to 350,000 clones, over 75% being singletons. V was shortened by 6 bases and J by 8 bases, with 19 bases between the two germline ends. The CDR3 contains 14 residues. In germline, CDR1 is SQVTM, CDR2 ANQGSEA. The rearrangement joins TRBV29-1 to TRBJ1-4; a possible D gene is TRBD1 (6 bases). The TCR was taken from a woman aged 25 to 39 who had recovered from COVID-19. Source material: PBMCs or T cells enriched from blood (not recorded which). The chain's CDR3 is CSVLDSRAGEKLFF. The CDR3 nucleotides are TGCAGCGTCCTGGACAGCCGAGCAGGAGAAAAACTGTTTTTT.